These T cell receptor beta chains were read from a single sample in a study of T cell clonotyping in hematopoietic cell transplantation. Method: immunoSEQ multiplex PCR; TCRdb's copy keeps in-frame clones and lacks some. The sample yields about 10,000 clones, 51% seen once. The specimen comprised peripheral blood mononuclear cells, sampled 100 days after allogeneic stem cell transplant. These receptors all stem from a female patient aged 45-65 years who had an allogeneic stem cell transplant from an unrelated donor, so the T cells may come from the graft donor. Some clones in this sample may be carry-over from other donors' samples. CDR3s include the opening cysteine and the closing phenylalanine or tryptophan. Each record gives: J gene, clone size, D gene, V gene, CDR3 length, CDR3 DNA, CDR3 protein. The D gene is left open where the match is weak. Clone size is shown for a subset of rows, as once, few, many or a class of expanded clone.

J: TRBJ1-5; size: few; D: TRBD1; V: TRBV30; length: 14; DNA: TGTGCCTGGAGTCTCGGGACAGGGAACCAGCCCCAGCATTTT; CDR3: CAWSLGTGNQPQHF
J: TRBJ1-2; size: few; D: NA; V: TRBV20-1; length: 11; DNA: TGCAGTGCTGGGTTCCAGGTTGGCTACACCTTC; CDR3: CSAGFQVGYTF
J: TRBJ1-5; size: NA; D: NA; V: TRBV30; length: 12; DNA: TGTGCCTGGAGTCCGGACGCCACCACCCAGCATTTT; CDR3: CAWSPDATTQHF
J: TRBJ2-1; size: few; D: NA; V: TRBV27; length: 11; DNA: TGTGCCAGCAGTTTCGGACTGATACAGTTCTTC; CDR3: CASSFGLIQFF
J: TRBJ1-2; size: NA; D: TRBD1; V: TRBV28; length: 15; DNA: TGTGCCAGCAGGGTCGGGACAGGGTCATCATATGGCTACACCTTC; CDR3: CASRVGTGSSYGYTF
J: TRBJ1-5; size: NA; D: TRBD1; V: TRBV2; length: 16; DNA: TGTGCCAGCAGCTATAGGGACAGAGCAAGTAATCAGCCCCAGCATTTT; CDR3: CASSYRDRASNQPQHF
J: TRBJ1-1; size: NA; D: TRBD1; V: TRBV30; length: 13; DNA: TGTGCCTGGGGGGACAGGGGGAACACTGAAGCTTTCTTT; CDR3: CAWGDRGNTEAFF
J: TRBJ2-7; size: NA; D: NA; V: TRBV7-2; length: 16; DNA: TGTGCCAGCAGCTTAGCGCCTACCTCAAGAGACTACGAGCAGTACTTC; CDR3: CASSLAPTSRDYEQYF
J: TRBJ2-6; size: NA; D: NA; V: TRBV30; length: 17; DNA: TGTGCCTGGAGTGTAACGGGGACCGGGAGTGGGGCCAACGTCCTGACTTTC; CDR3: CAWSVTGTGSGANVLTF
J: TRBJ2-7; size: few; D: NA; V: TRBV5-4; length: 15; DNA: TGTGCCAGCAGCTTAACGGGCCAGGGCGACTACGAGCAGTACTTC; CDR3: CASSLTGQGDYEQYF
J: TRBJ2-5; size: NA; D: NA; V: TRBV30; length: 13; DNA: TGTGCCGGAAGGGGGGGGTACGGCGAGACCCAGTACTTC; CDR3: CAGRGGYGETQYF
J: TRBJ2-7; size: NA; D: TRBD1; V: TRBV5-1; length: 13; DNA: TGCGCCAGCAGCTTAGTCGACAGGGCCGAGCAGTACTTC; CDR3: CASSLVDRAEQYF
J: TRBJ2-7; size: NA; D: NA; V: TRBV30; length: 14; DNA: TGTGCCTGGAGTGTCGGCAGGGGTGGCTACGAGCAGTACTTC; CDR3: CAWSVGRGGYEQYF
J: TRBJ2-5; size: NA; D: NA; V: TRBV9; length: 12; DNA: TGTGCCAGCAGCGTAGATGGGGAGACCCAGTACTTC; CDR3: CASSVDGETQYF
J: TRBJ1-6; size: NA; D: NA; V: TRBV5-1; length: 16; DNA: TGCGCCAGCAGAGTAGGTGATGGGTCCTATAATTCACCCCTCCACTTT; CDR3: CASRVGDGSYNSPLHF
J: TRBJ2-1; size: NA; D: TRBD1; V: TRBV25-1; length: 15; DNA: TGTGCCAGCAGTCACCGGGACAGGGGGCAATATGAGCAGTTCTTC; CDR3: CASSHRDRGQYEQFF
J: TRBJ1-2; size: few; D: NA; V: TRBV4-2; length: 14; DNA: TGTGCCAGCAGCCAAGATTACCAAACAGATGGCTACACCTTC; CDR3: CASSQDYQTDGYTF
J: TRBJ1-1; size: NA; D: TRBD1; V: TRBV30; length: 13; DNA: TGTGCCTGGAGTTCGGGAGCGGGACAGGAAGCTTTCTTT; CDR3: CAWSSGAGQEAFF
J: TRBJ1-2; size: NA; D: NA; V: TRBV29-1; length: 15; DNA: TGCAGCGTTCCCGGACAGACGTACTCTAACTATGGCTACACCTTC; CDR3: CSVPGQTYSNYGYTF
J: TRBJ2-7; size: NA; D: NA; V: TRBV28; length: 13; DNA: TGTGCCAGTGGGACGTATAGCTCCTACGAGCAGTACTTC; CDR3: CASGTYSSYEQYF
J: TRBJ1-5; size: NA; D: TRBD1; V: TRBV7-2; length: 15; DNA: TGTGCCAGCAGCTTAGCCAGGGGGGGCAATCAGCCCCAGCATTTT; CDR3: CASSLARGGNQPQHF
J: TRBJ1-2; size: NA; D: TRBD1; V: TRBV5-8; length: 14; DNA: TGTGCCAGCAGCTTGGGGGACAGGGCCTATGGCTACACCTTC; CDR3: CASSLGDRAYGYTF
J: TRBJ2-7; size: NA; D: TRBD1; V: TRBV25-1; length: 16; DNA: TGTGCCAGCAGTGCCTACCAGGGACAGGGAAGGGGCGAGCAGTACTTC; CDR3: CASSAYQGQGRGEQYF
J: TRBJ1-5; size: NA; D: NA; V: TRBV27; length: 17; DNA: TGTGCCAGCAGTTTATATGCAGGGGCCTATAGCAATCAGCCCCAGCATTTT; CDR3: CASSLYAGAYSNQPQHF
J: TRBJ1-2; size: NA; D: NA; V: TRBV21-1; length: 15; DNA: TGTGCCAGCAGCAAAGACGGGTACAGGGTGGAACGTGACACCTTC; CDR3: CASSKDGYRVERDTF
J: TRBJ2-2; size: NA; D: TRBD1; V: TRBV7-2; length: 15; DNA: TGTGCCAGCAGCTTAGAGGGACAGGACACCGGGGAGCTGTTTTTT; CDR3: CASSLEGQDTGELFF
J: TRBJ2-1; size: NA; D: TRBD2; V: TRBV30; length: 14; DNA: TGTGCCTGGTCCGCCAGCGGGAGGGCTCCCCAGCAGTTCTTC; CDR3: CAWSASGRAPQQFF
J: TRBJ2-2; size: NA; D: NA; V: TRBV4-3; length: 13; DNA: TGCGCCAGCAGCCAAGATCGGGCCGGGGAGCTGTTTTTT; CDR3: CASSQDRAGELFF
J: TRBJ1-5; size: large; D: NA; V: TRBV7-2; length: 13; DNA: TGTGCCAGCAGCTTAGGGGGGATTCAGCCCCAGCATTTT; CDR3: CASSLGGIQPQHF
J: TRBJ1-5; size: NA; D: TRBD1; V: TRBV6-5; length: 15; DNA: TGTGCCAGCAGGTTGACAGGGGGGACCAATCAGCCCCAGCATTTT; CDR3: CASRLTGGTNQPQHF
J: TRBJ1-2; size: NA; D: NA; V: TRBV20-1; length: 11; DNA: TGCAGTGCGGACGAGGGTTATGGCTACACCTTC; CDR3: CSADEGYGYTF
J: TRBJ2-5; size: few; D: NA; V: TRBV30; length: 15; DNA: TGTGCCTGGAGTCTAACGAGACAGTTCCAAGAGACCCAGTACTTC; CDR3: CAWSLTRQFQETQYF
J: TRBJ2-2; size: NA; D: NA; V: TRBV19; length: 15; DNA: TGTGCCAGTAGTATAACCAGTTCCCCCACCGGGGAGCTGTTTTTT; CDR3: CASSITSSPTGELFF
J: TRBJ1-2; size: NA; D: NA; V: TRBV5-1; length: 14; DNA: TGCGCCAGCAGCTTGGCCGACACCCCCGGAGGCTACACCTTC; CDR3: CASSLADTPGGYTF
J: TRBJ1-1; size: NA; D: NA; V: TRBV6-5; length: 15; DNA: TGTGCCAGCAGTTACTTTAGGGCACGGGACACTGAAGCTTTCTTT; CDR3: CASSYFRARDTEAFF